Listed here is a single TCR beta chain. As yet, its antigen is unknown. CDR1 MNHEY and CDR2 SMNVEV come from the germline V gene (reference sequence). CDR3 length: 18 amino acids. The V gene end was trimmed by 8 bases and the J gene end by 1 base; junction bases not matched to a gene: 14. Unique molecular identifiers were used to barcode this TCRbeta library. TCRdb recomputed calls from the PCR reads with MiXCR, one row per CDR3 protein. The sample shows 610,000 or so distinct CDR3 sequences, 25% to 30% of them seen only once. The data belong to a study of T-cell reconstitution after alpha-beta-depleted transplantation in children. Points from the study as a whole: Several patients had high TCRbeta diversity at day 60; it came from surviving recipient T cells and thymic progenitors. There were reportedly several hundred expanded graft clones from which alpha-beta T cells came about two months after transplant. At one year after transplant, newly produced T cells mostly accounted for T-cell counts and diversity.

The source was PBMCs, collected before TCRalphabeta/CD19-depleted stem cell transplant. The rearrangement links TRBV27 to TRBJ2-2; TRBD1 agrees at 9 bases. This clonotype was obtained from a boy younger than two with Wiskott-Aldrich syndrome, due to receive a stem cell transplant. CDR3 sequence reads: CASPRDRARDMNTGELFF. CDR3 coding DNA: TGTGCCAGCCCTCGGGACAGGGCACGCGATATGAACACCGGGGAGCTGTTTTTT.